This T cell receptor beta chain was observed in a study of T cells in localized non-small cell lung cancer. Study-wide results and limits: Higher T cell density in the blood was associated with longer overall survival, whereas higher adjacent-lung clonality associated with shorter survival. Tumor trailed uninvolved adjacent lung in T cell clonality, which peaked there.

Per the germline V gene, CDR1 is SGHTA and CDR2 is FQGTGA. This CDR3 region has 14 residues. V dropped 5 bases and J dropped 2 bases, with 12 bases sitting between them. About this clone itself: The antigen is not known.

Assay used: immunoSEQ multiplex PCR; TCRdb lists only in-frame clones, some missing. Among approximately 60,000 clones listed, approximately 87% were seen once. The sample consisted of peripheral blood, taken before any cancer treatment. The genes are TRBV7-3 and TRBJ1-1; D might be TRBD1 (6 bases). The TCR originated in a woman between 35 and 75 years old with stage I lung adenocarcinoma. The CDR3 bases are TGTGCCAGCAGCGAACAGGGCTTCAACACTGAAGCTTTCTTT. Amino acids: CASSEQGFNTEAFF.